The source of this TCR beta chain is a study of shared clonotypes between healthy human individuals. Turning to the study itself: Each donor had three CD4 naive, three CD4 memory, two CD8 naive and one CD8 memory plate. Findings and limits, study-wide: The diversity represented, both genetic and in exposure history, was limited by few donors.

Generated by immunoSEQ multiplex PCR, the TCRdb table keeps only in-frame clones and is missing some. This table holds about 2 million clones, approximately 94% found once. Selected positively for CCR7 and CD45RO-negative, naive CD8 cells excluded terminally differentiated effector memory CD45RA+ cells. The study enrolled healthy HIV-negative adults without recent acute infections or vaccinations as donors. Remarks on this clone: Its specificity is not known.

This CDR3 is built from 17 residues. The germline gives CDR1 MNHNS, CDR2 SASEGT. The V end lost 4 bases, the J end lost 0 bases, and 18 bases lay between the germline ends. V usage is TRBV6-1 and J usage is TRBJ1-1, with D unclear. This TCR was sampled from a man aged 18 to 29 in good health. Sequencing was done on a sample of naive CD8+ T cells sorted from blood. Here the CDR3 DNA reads TGTGCCAGCAGTGGGGATGGGGAGGGAACGATGAACACTGAAGCTTTCTTT. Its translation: CASSGDGEGTMNTEAFF.